Following are 14 T cell receptor beta chains from one sample sequenced in a study of shared clonotypes between healthy human individuals. The data were produced by immunoSEQ multiplex PCR, yet TCRdb's version contains in-frame clones alone and is incomplete. The sample records about a million clones, 60% to 85% being singletons. The sample consisted of memory CD4+ T cells from PBMCs. Specified subset: CD45RA-negative fraction. The source is a man between 18 and 35 years old in good health. Some clones in this sample may be carry-over from other donors' samples.

The chain couples TRBV5-1 to TRBJ2-7, with 8 bases fitting TRBD2. The CDR3 totals 15 residues. Losses at the gene ends were 6 bases for V and 4 bases for J; bases not matched to a gene: 12. Germline V lookup: CDR1 SGHRS, CDR2 YFSETQ. The CDR3 reads CASKPSGSRGYEQYF. In DNA, the CDR3 is TGCGCCAGCAAACCCAGCGGGAGCCGTGGGTACGAGCAGTACTTC. Combining the CDR3 with reference TRBV5-1 and TRBJ2-7 gives the whole variable domain KAGVTQTPRYLIKTRGQQVTLSCSPISGHRSVSWYQQTPGQGLQFLFEYFSETQRNKGNFPGRFSGRQFSNSRSEMNVSTLELGDSALYLCASKPSGSRGYEQYFGPGTRLTVT.

This clone was detected ten times or more. V and J are TRBV4-1 and TRBJ1-1; D remains ambiguous. Germline CDR1 MGHRA, CDR2 YSYEKL. The CDR3 is made up of 11 amino acids. Trimming took off 10 bases at V and 1 base at J, with 7 bases between the two ends. The CDR3 here is CATDPNTEAFF. DNA for the CDR3: TGCGCCACCGACCCGAACACTGAAGCTTTCTTT.

This clone came up many times. Other DNA sequences within the sample encode an identical CDR3. J is TRBJ1-2 and V is TRBV30, with D possibly being TRBD1 (5 bases). CDR1 GTSNPN and CDR2 SVGIG come from the germline V gene (reference sequence). The CDR3 runs to 12 residues. V lost 4 bases, J lost 2 bases, and 8 bases lay in between. The CDR3 nucleotides read TGTGCCTGGACAGGGAACAACTATGGCTACACCTTC. This encodes CAWTGNNYGYTF.

The rearrangement links TRBV7-9 to TRBJ2-3, with 7 positions matching TRBD2. The CDR3 totals 18 residues. V shed 5 bases, J shed 2 bases, and the junction held 16 bases outside the gene matches. The V gene's germline CDR1 is SEHNR and CDR2 FQNEAQ (reference sequence). CDR3 residues: CASSARSWGGVNTDTQYF. The CDR3 DNA is TGTGCCAGCAGCGCCCGGTCCTGGGGGGGAGTTAACACAGATACGCAGTATTTT.

The sample holds a few counts of this clone. This chain uses TRBV15 with TRBJ2-3, with 7 bases identical to TRBD1. V shed 1 base and J 5 bases; nucleotides not matched to a gene: 9. Germline assignment: CDR1 LNHNV and CDR2 YYDKDF (reference sequence). The CDR3 sequence is 16 residues long. Here the CDR3 reads CATSRVWQGDGDTQYF. Here the CDR3 DNA reads TGTGCCACCAGCAGAGTATGGCAGGGGGACGGAGATACGCAGTATTTT.

Concerning this clone itself: Other DNA sequences in the same sample also yield this CDR3. The V and J genes are TRBV28 and TRBJ1-1; D perhaps matches TRBD1 (5 bases). In germline, CDR1 is MDHEN, CDR2 SYDVKM. The CDR3 runs 13 residues. Trimming left V 5 bases short and J 0 bases short, with 7 bases between. CDR3 coding DNA: TGTGCCAGCAGTAGACAGCTGAACACTGAAGCTTTCTTT. It yields the protein CASSRQLNTEAFF. Variable domain in full (rest from reference TRBV28 and TRBJ1-1): DVKVTQSSRYLVKRTGEKVFLECVQDMDHENMFWYRQDPGLGLRLIYFSYDVKMKEKGDIPEGYSVSREKKERFSLILESASTNQTSMYLCASSRQLNTEAFFGQGTRLTVV.

The chain uses TRBV2 and TRBJ2-5; TRBD2 matches 9 bases. The J segment lost 5 bases and the V segment lost 6 bases, leaving 7 bases of the junction unmatched. Looked up from germline, CDR1 is SNHLY and CDR2 is FYNNEI. The CDR3 runs to 14 residues. CDR3 in amino acids: CASRVAGARETQYF. CDR3 in DNA: TGTGCCAGCAGGGTAGCGGGAGCCCGGGAGACCCAGTACTTC.

V usage is TRBV10-3 and J usage is TRBJ1-3; the match to TRBD1 covers 7 bases. The CDR3 spans 13 residues. The J segment lost 1 base and the V segment lost 10 bases, leaving 4 bases of the junction unmatched. Germline V gives CDR1 ENHRY, CDR2 SYGVKD. In nucleotides, the CDR3 is TGTGCCACCAGACAGGGATCTGGAAACACCATATATTTT. It specifies CATRQGSGNTIYF.

The chain recombines TRBV9 with TRBJ1-2; no clear D gene. The germline V gene has CDR1 SGDLS and CDR2 YYNGEE. The CDR3 is 13 residues long. Trimming cost V 4 bases and J 4 bases, with 11 bases left between them. The CDR3 DNA reads TGTGCCAGCAGCCCCACACGATTCTATGGCTACACCTTC. Its translation: CASSPTRFYGYTF.

V is TRBV28 and J is TRBJ1-1; D remains unclear. CDR3 length: 15 residues. Germline loops: CDR1 MDHEN, CDR2 SYDVKM. V was clipped by 2 bases and J by 0 bases, with 10 bases between them. The chain's CDR3 is CASSLIGPLNTEAFF. The CDR3 region has the DNA TGTGCCAGCAGTTTAATTGGGCCCTTGAACACTGAAGCTTTCTTT.

The rearrangement joins TRBV28 to TRBJ2-5; 7 positions agree with TRBD2. V gave up 2 bases and J gave up 7 bases; unmatched junction bases: 10. The CDR3 spans 15 residues. Germline CDR1 MDHEN, CDR2 SYDVKM. The CDR3 spells CASSLPRGERGTQYF. The CDR3 bases are TGTGCCAGCAGTTTACCCCGGGGGGAAAGAGGGACCCAGTACTTC.

This rearrangement joins TRBV5-1 to TRBJ2-7; D gene uncertain. V was clipped by 3 bases and J by 1 base, with 8 bases between them. Germline lookup yields CDR1 SGHRS and CDR2 YFSETQ. The CDR3 has 13 amino acids. The CDR3 region has the DNA TGCGCCAGCAGCTCGGACGGTTCCTACGAGCAGTACTTC. This translates into CASSSDGSYEQYF. Looking up the rest from reference TRBV5-1 and TRBJ2-7 gives the full variable domain: KAGVTQTPRYLIKTRGQQVTLSCSPISGHRSVSWYQQTPGQGLQFLFEYFSETQRNKGNFPGRFSGRQFSNSRSEMNVSTLELGDSALYLCASSSDGSYEQYFGPGTRLTVT.

The chain couples TRBV13 to TRBJ2-1, with 7 bases lining up with TRBD1. The ends lost 3 bases at V and 7 bases at J; junction bases unmatched: 9. The germline V gene encodes CDR1 PRHDT and CDR2 FYEKMQ (reference sequence). CDR3 length: 15 residues. The CDR3 sequence is CASSFVTTGLNEQFF. The DNA for the CDR3 is TGTGCCAGCAGCTTTGTGACGACAGGGTTGAATGAGCAGTTCTTC.

Only one count was recorded for this clone. This sequence joins TRBV19 and TRBJ1-1; D is possibly TRBD1 (5 bases). This CDR3 region has 15 residues. V gave up 3 bases and J gave up 1 base, with 12 bases separating them. CDR1 LNHDA and CDR2 SQIVND come from the germline V gene (reference sequence). In DNA, the CDR3 is TGTGCCAGTAGTATTCCCGGGACGGAGAACACTGAAGCTTTCTTT. Its protein is CASSIPGTENTEAFF. The full variable domain, in which reference TRBV19 and TRBJ1-1 provide the parts outside the CDR3, is DGGITQSPKYLFRKEGQNVTLSCEQNLNHDAMYWYRQDPGQGLRLIYYSQIVNDFQKGDIAEGYSVSREKKESFPLTVTSAQKNPTAFYLCASSIPGTENTEAFFGQGTRLTVV.